What follows are 3 T cell receptor beta chains derived from one specimen sequenced in a study of blood T cell repertoires in COVID-19. Sequencing used immunoSEQ multiplex PCR; TCRdb keeps in-frame clones, though not all of them. Of a few hundred thousand clones listed, around 86% are singletons. The sample consisted of peripheral blood. The receptors derive from a man aged 55 to 70 with acute or convalescent COVID-19.

The chain recombines TRBV7-3 with TRBJ2-3, with D perhaps matching TRBD1 (6 bases). CDR3 size: 15 residues. V was pared by 1 base and J by 7 bases, with 15 bases between. CDR1 is SGHTA and CDR2 is FQGTGA in the germline V gene. For the CDR3, the DNA is TGTGCCAGCAGCTTAAATGGGGTAGGGGGACATACGCAGTATTTT. Translating gives CASSLNGVGGHTQYF.

This clone was found once. The V and J genes are TRBV5-1 and TRBJ2-7, with D perhaps matching TRBD2 (6 bases). Trimming shortened V by 1 base and J by 2 bases, and 16 bases separated the two germline ends. The length of the CDR3 is 16 residues. In germline, CDR1 is SGHRS, CDR2 YFSETQ. CDR3 region: CASSLPPGGVAYEQYF. The CDR3, as DNA: TGCGCCAGCAGCTTGCCCCCTGGAGGGGTGGCCTACGAGCAGTACTTC.

J is TRBJ1-1 and V is TRBV19; D may be TRBD1 (5 bases). Per germline, CDR1 LNHDA and CDR2 SQIVND (reference sequence). With 7 bases removed from V and 5 bases from J, the gap between germline ends came to 8 bases. The CDR3 is 11 amino acids. The CDR3 DNA reads TGTGCCAGTAAGCGGGGGACTGAAGCTTTCTTT. Translating it yields CASKRGTEAFF. Together with reference TRBV19 and TRBJ1-1, the CDR3 gives the full variable domain: DGGITQSPKYLFRKEGQNVTLSCEQNLNHDAMYWYRQDPGQGLRLIYYSQIVNDFQKGDIAEGYSVSREKKESFPLTVTSAQKNPTAFYLCASKRGTEAFFGQGTRLTVV.